Below, 24 T cell receptor beta chains from the same sample are listed, as sequenced in a study of cytomegalovirus exposure and HLA in healthy donors. It was with 60 Vbeta and 13 Jbeta primers that the PCR ran. The repertoire was sequenced with immunoSEQ multiplex PCR; TCRdb's copy has only in-frame clones and lacks some. The sample consists of tens of thousands of clones, around three quarters of them appearing once. Sequencing was done on a sample of PBMCs. The receptors come from a man between 40 and 49 years old in good health and CMV-seronegative.

The J gene is TRBJ2-7, the V gene TRBV7-9, with 9 nucleotides matching TRBD1. Germline V gene sequence: CDR1 SEHNR, CDR2 FQNEAQ (reference sequence). The CDR3 spans 14 residues. The V and J ends lost 5 bases and 3 bases, in that order; junction bases with no gene match: 5. For the CDR3, the DNA is TGTGCCAGCAGCCTGCCGGGACAGGGCTACGAGCAGTACTTC. Translated, it gives CASSLPGQGYEQYF.

This clone was seen more than once but under ten times. This sequence joins TRBV6-4 and TRBJ2-3; D call uncertain. Germline values: CDR1 MRHNA, CDR2 SNTAGT. V shed 2 bases and J shed 3 bases, with 15 bases lying between them. This CDR3 spans 16 amino acids. For the CDR3, the DNA is TGTGCCAGCAGTGACCTCCCGAGTGCCCCTACAGATACGCAGTATTTT. Residues: CASSDLPSAPTDTQYF.

The rearrangement joins TRBV19 to TRBJ1-2, with D perhaps matching TRBD1 (6 bases). The V end was cut by 4 bases, the J end by 0 bases, with 15 bases between. From germline, CDR1 is LNHDA and CDR2 SQIVND (reference sequence). The CDR3 totals 16 residues. The CDR3 DNA sequence: TGTGCCAGTAGTAGGCCCGGACAGAATACTAACTATGGCTACACCTTC. Translating gives CASSRPGQNTNYGYTF.

The chain joins TRBV29-1 to TRBJ1-5, with 10 bases identical to TRBD1. This CDR3 has 15 residues. Per the germline V gene, CDR1 is SQVTM and CDR2 is ANQGSEA. J lost 4 bases, V lost 4 bases, and 7 bases had no gene match. CDR3 protein: CSVAPGTGVNQPQHF. For the CDR3, the DNA is TGCAGCGTTGCCCCCGGGACAGGGGTGAATCAGCCCCAGCATTTT.

The rearrangement joins TRBV7-9 to TRBJ2-3; D is possibly TRBD2 (5 bases). The length of the CDR3 is 17 residues. The V gene lost 0 bases and the J gene lost 0 bases, with 13 bases spanning the gap. Germline V gene lookup returns CDR1 SEHNR and CDR2 FQNEAQ (reference sequence). The CDR3 region is CASSLALPSLSTDTQYF. The CDR3 coding sequence is TGTGCCAGCAGCTTAGCGTTACCTAGCCTTAGCACAGATACGCAGTATTTT.

This chain connects TRBV7-2 to TRBJ2-1, with D maybe TRBD2 (6 bases). Germline V CDR1 and CDR2: SGHTA, FQGNSA. V gave up 0 bases and J gave up 7 bases, with 13 bases separating them. The CDR3 length is 15 residues. As DNA, the CDR3 is TGTGCCAGCAGCTTAGCACTAGCAGAATGGAATGAGCAGTTCTTC. It yields the protein CASSLALAEWNEQFF.

The chain uses TRBV25-1 and TRBJ1-5, with D unclear. CDR3 length: 16 residues. Germline V gives CDR1 MGHDK, CDR2 SYGVNS. V dropped 2 bases and J dropped 0 bases, with 11 bases sitting between them. The CDR3 nucleotides read TGTGCCAGCAGTGAAGGATTTGGGAGTAGCAATCAGCCCCAGCATTTT. It specifies CASSEGFGSSNQPQHF.

The CDR3 DNA follows: TGTGCCAGCAGCTTGGCCGGGAGAAGAACTGAAGCTTTCTTT. Translating it yields CASSLAGRRTEAFF. J is TRBJ1-1 and V is TRBV5-4; D is undetermined. The CDR3 length is 14 residues. Deletions cut 0 bases from V and 5 bases from J, with 11 bases between. Germline V gene data show CDR1 as SGHNT and CDR2 as YYREEE (reference sequence).

This chain connects TRBV9 to TRBJ2-2; TRBD1 agrees at 7 bases. The CDR3 length is 16 residues. The trim removed 4 bases at V and 0 bases at J, leaving 6 bases unmatched. Germline assignment: CDR1 SGDLS and CDR2 YYNGEE. The CDR3 is CASSPRTGTNTGELFF. In nucleotides, the CDR3 is TGTGCCAGCAGCCCACGGACAGGTACGAACACCGGGGAGCTGTTTTTT. Drawing the rest from reference TRBV9 and TRBJ2-2, the complete variable domain is DSGVTQTPKHLITATGQRVTLRCSPRSGDLSVYWYQQSLDQGLQFLIQYYNGEERAKGNILERFSAQQFPDLHSELNLSSLELGDSALYFCASSPRTGTNTGELFFGEGSRLTVL.

This chain uses TRBV7-6 with TRBJ2-2; no firm D call. The CDR3 spans 11 residues. Trimming pared 8 bases from V and 5 bases from J, leaving 6 bases between. The germline V gene encodes CDR1 SGHVS and CDR2 FNYEAQ. CDR3 nucleotide sequence: TGTGCCAGCTCCTCGACCGGGGAGCTGTTTTTT. Its translation: CASSSTGELFF.

The chain uses TRBV6-6 and TRBJ2-3; TRBD2 matches at 9 bases. Germline V gives CDR1 MNHNY, CDR2 SVGAGI (reference sequence). The trim removed 7 bases at V and 3 bases at J, leaving 11 bases unmatched. CDR3 size: 16 residues. CDR3 bases: TGTGCCAGCACCTCTCGATTGCTAGCGGGAACAGATACGCAGTATTTT. The encoded protein is CASTSRLLAGTDTQYF.

J is TRBJ2-7 and V is TRBV19; 8 bases map to TRBD1. V shed 3 bases and J 3 bases; nucleotides not matched to a gene: 7. This CDR3 spans 15 amino acids. CDR1 is LNHDA, CDR2 SQIVND, per germline (reference sequence). In DNA, the CDR3 is TGTGCCAGTAGTATGGCAAGACAGGGGATCTACGAGCAGTACTTC. This gives the protein CASSMARQGIYEQYF.

The rearrangement links TRBV4-3 to TRBJ2-1; tentative D call: TRBD2 (6 bases). From germline, CDR1 is LGHNA and CDR2 YSLEER. Trimming took 9 bases from V and 2 from J, leaving 17 bases between them. The CDR3 covers 15 residues. In nucleotides, the CDR3 is TGCGCCAGTGGACTTAGCGGAAGAACCTACAATGAGCAGTTCTTC. Translation: CASGLSGRTYNEQFF.

This chain joins TRBV5-1 and TRBJ2-7, with 7 positions matching TRBD2. Germline V gives CDR1 SGHRS, CDR2 YFSETQ. CDR3 length: 13 amino acids. J was trimmed by 7 bases and V by 4 bases; bases with no gene match: 8. The CDR3 protein is CASSITGGGEQYF. CDR3 coding DNA: TGCGCCAGCAGCATTACGGGAGGCGGGGAGCAGTACTTC.

This clone was observed a single time. The J gene is TRBJ2-2, the V gene TRBV10-3; D remains unclear. The CDR3 length is 14 residues. The V gene's germline CDR1 is ENHRY and CDR2 SYGVKD. Between the trimmed V and J ends, which lost 7 bases and 2 bases, there was a span of 11 bases. The DNA for the CDR3 is TGTGCCATCAAGGAGCGAGGAAACACCGGGGAGCTGTTTTTT. Amino acid sequence: CAIKERGNTGELFF.

The rearrangement links TRBV19 to TRBJ1-1, with 7 bases lining up with TRBD1. The V gene end was trimmed by 3 bases and the J gene end by 6 bases; junction bases not matched to a gene: 10. The CDR3 has 15 amino acids. Looked up from germline, CDR1 is LNHDA and CDR2 is SQIVND (reference sequence). This chain's CDR3 is CASSIRGGGEAEAFF. For the CDR3, the DNA is TGTGCCAGTAGTATCCGAGGGGGCGGAGAGGCTGAAGCTTTCTTT.

DNA of the CDR3: TGTGCCAGCAGCTTCACGTGGGGACTAGCTGTTGAGCAGTTCTTC. Amino acids: CASSFTWGLAVEQFF. This sequence joins TRBV7-2 and TRBJ2-1, with 9 bases lining up with TRBD2. The J segment lost 9 bases and the V segment lost 3 bases, leaving 9 bases of the junction unmatched. The CDR3 length is 15 residues. From germline, CDR1 is SGHTA and CDR2 FQGNSA.

A word on this clone: This sample includes further DNA sequences coding for the same CDR3. This chain uses TRBV29-1 with TRBJ2-5, with D unresolved. Trimming removed 4 bases at V and 3 bases at J, with 6 bases between. This CDR3 has 11 residues. The V gene's germline CDR1 is SQVTM and CDR2 ANQGSEA. The CDR3 nucleotides read TGCAGCGTTGGACAAAAAGAGACCCAGTACTTC. Protein product: CSVGQKETQYF.

This chain links TRBV7-8 with TRBJ1-3; D possibly corresponds to TRBD1 (5 bases). V was pared by 5 bases and J by 6 bases, with 20 bases between. Germline V lookup: CDR1 SGHVS, CDR2 FQNEAQ. The CDR3 loop spans 16 amino acids. CDR3 in amino acids: CASSRRVTGTKNTIYF. The CDR3 region has the DNA TGTGCCAGCAGCCGCCGGGTTACCGGGACTAAAAACACCATATATTTT.

The chain has TRBV10-3 and TRBJ1-2; the match to TRBD1 covers 10 bases. V lost 4 bases and J lost 5; bases outside the gene matches: 7. Germline V gene data show CDR1 as ENHRY and CDR2 as SYGVKD. The CDR3 totals 15 residues. DNA of the CDR3: TGTGCCATCAGTGGGTCGGACAGGGGGTTTTATGGCTACACCTTC. Its protein product is CAISGSDRGFYGYTF.

This chain links TRBV6-5 with TRBJ1-2; perhaps TRBD1 as D (5 bases). In germline, CDR1 is MNHEY, CDR2 SVGAGI. This CDR3 is built from 15 residues. Trimming removed 0 bases at V and 2 bases at J, with 10 bases between. CDR3: CASSYSQGSNYGYTF. Written as DNA, the CDR3 is TGTGCCAGCAGTTACTCTCAGGGTTCCAACTATGGCTACACCTTC.

The chain combines TRBV28 with TRBJ2-7; 9 nucleotides line up with TRBD2. The CDR3 is 18 amino acids. Trimming at V came to 5 bases and at J to 4 bases, leaving 18 bases not matched to a gene. Germline V lookup: CDR1 MDHEN, CDR2 SYDVKM. CDR3 in amino acids: CASSTRWGGRANGYEQYF. For the CDR3, the DNA is TGTGCCAGCAGTACCCGTTGGGGCGGGAGGGCAAATGGGTACGAGCAGTACTTC.

This chain uses TRBV28 with TRBJ2-1; a weak D match, TRBD1 (6 bases). CDR1 MDHEN and CDR2 SYDVKM come from the germline V gene. The V and J ends lost 5 bases and 6 bases respectively, with 14 bases between them. The CDR3 has 14 residues. CDR3: CASSPTGRFNEQFF. The CDR3 nucleotides read TGTGCCAGCAGTCCGACAGGTCGTTTCAATGAGCAGTTCTTC.

This chain joins TRBV9 and TRBJ1-2, with D maybe TRBD1 (6 bases). CDR3 length: 16 residues. V was cut by 3 bases and J by 1 base, with 16 bases left in between. Germline assignment: CDR1 SGDLS and CDR2 YYNGEE. Here the CDR3 DNA reads TGTGCCAGCAGCGCTACCTACAGGGCCAATAACTATGGCTACACCTTC. Translated, it gives CASSATYRANNYGYTF.